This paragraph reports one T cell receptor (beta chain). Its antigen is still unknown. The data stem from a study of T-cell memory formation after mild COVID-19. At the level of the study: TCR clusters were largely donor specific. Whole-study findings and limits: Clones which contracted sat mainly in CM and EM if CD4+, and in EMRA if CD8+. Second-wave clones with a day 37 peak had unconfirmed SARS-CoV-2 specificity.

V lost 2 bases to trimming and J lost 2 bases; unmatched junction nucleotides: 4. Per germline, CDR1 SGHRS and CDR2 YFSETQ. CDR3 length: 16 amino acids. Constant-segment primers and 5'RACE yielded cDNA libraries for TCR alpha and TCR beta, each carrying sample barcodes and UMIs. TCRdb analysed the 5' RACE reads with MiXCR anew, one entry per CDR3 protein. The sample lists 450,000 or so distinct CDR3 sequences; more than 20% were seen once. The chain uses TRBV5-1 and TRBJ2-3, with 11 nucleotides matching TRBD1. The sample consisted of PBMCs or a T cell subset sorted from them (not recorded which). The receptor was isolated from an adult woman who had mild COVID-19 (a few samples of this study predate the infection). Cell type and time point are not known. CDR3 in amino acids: CASSLGTGGPTDTQYF. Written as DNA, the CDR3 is TGCGCCAGCAGCTTAGGGACAGGGGGACCCACAGATACGCAGTATTTT. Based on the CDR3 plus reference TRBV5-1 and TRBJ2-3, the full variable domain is KAGVTQTPRYLIKTRGQQVTLSCSPISGHRSVSWYQQTPGQGLQFLFEYFSETQRNKGNFPGRFSGRQFSNSRSEMNVSTLELGDSALYLCASSLGTGGPTDTQYFGPGTRLTVL.